This TCR beta chain was sequenced during a study of Graves' ophthalmopathy and Graves' hyperthyroidism (dated by TCRdb to 2016 to 2018). Background for the entire study: Peripheral blood was collected at initial diagnosis, prior to any treatment. TCR beta repertoire signatures were used to distinguish Graves' ophthalmopathy from Graves' hyperthyroidism and to predict progression to ophthalmopathy. In total, 135 blood samples were TCR-sequenced: 43 ophthalmopathy, some 72 hyperthyroidism and some 17 hyperthyroidism-to-ophthalmopathy patients. To explore V-J signatures that separate ophthalmopathy from hyperthyroidism, a discovery set of about a hundred patients was enrolled, consisting of about 41 with ophthalmopathy and around 60 with stable hyperthyroidism. For independent validation, a separate cohort was made up of around 18 hyperthyroidism patients plus 17 patients who later progressed from hyperthyroidism to ophthalmopathy. T-cell repertoires of thyroid tissue and blood were compared in six hyperthyroidism patients. After sampling, hyperthyroidism patients received methimazole starting at 30 mg daily, and ophthalmopathy patients received high-dose intravenous methylprednisolone. The 100 or so discovery patients were randomly divided into training and test sets at a 7:3 ratio. Paper-wide results and their limitations: Ophthalmopathy was separated from stable hyperthyroidism by the 13-signature model with about 88% sensitivity and 81% to 83% specificity in cross-validation and with 80%/75% in the test set. No statistical method was used to predetermine the sample size, and group allocation was not hidden from the investigators. Most expanded thyroid clonotypes with a frequency above 0.001 also appeared in blood, which suggests that blood repertoires may reflect the immune response in the thyroid. In validation, the model predicted ophthalmopathy progression with 55% to 71% sensitivity and 72.22% specificity; 12 predicted patients were CT-confirmed with GO in a median of about 6.1 months.

The trim is 5 bases for V and 3 bases for J, with a gap of 10 bases between the germline ends. From cysteine to phenylalanine, the CDR3 is 13 amino acids long. Left in the record is the CDR3 DNA by itself, 39 bases read in frame from the first base. Patients with ophthalmopathy had moderately to severely active disease, with a Clinical Activity Score of 3 or more, a NOSPECS grade of 4 or more, and a disease duration of less than 3 months. Patients with other autoimmune diseases, uncontrolled infections, pregnancy or lactation were excluded. Diagnosis was based on clinical symptoms, serum thyroxine, TRAb, thyroid ultrasound and orbital computed tomography. PBMCs were isolated from approximately 10 ml of fresh peripheral blood by Ficoll-Paque density gradient centrifugation. Total RNA was extracted using Trizol reagent, and RNA quality was checked on an Agilent 2100 Bioanalyzer. TCR beta CDR3 regions were amplified from RNA transcripts for repertoire sequencing. A first-round RT-PCR used HTBI primers with the Qiagen OneStep RT-PCR kit, followed by a second-round multiplex PCR, size selection and purification. The libraries underwent paired-end sequencing with 100 bp reads on an Illumina HiSeq2000. Concerning the study's data processing: SOAPnuke was used for read processing, and reads with adapters, uncalled bases, a mean Phred below 15, or no exact constant-primer or identifier match were discarded. COPE v1.2.5 was used to merge high-quality paired reads. Each unique nucleotide sequence was treated as a clonotype, and MiTCR v1.1 was used to align the clonotypes to the IMGT TRB V, D and J references. Analysis was restricted to V-J combinations with a frequency above 0.0001, which covered over 98% of repertoires. For each V-J combination, a TCR clonal expansion and chaos score was defined as the ratio of F50 clonal expansion to chaos observed in the TCRdist matrix. Welch's t-statistics and random forest were used to reduce features to 13 V-J combinations, which were fed into a naive Bayes classifier. The similarity between thyroid and blood repertoires was quantified using the Morisita-Horn index. The public reads were reanalyzed by TCRdb: fastp trimming at Q25, MiXCR alignment, in-frame beta chains only. Here each entry gathers all rows of one CDR3 protein and keeps the most common genes and DNA. The V and J calls were determined by TCRdb, not by the authors. The sample table contains hundreds of thousands of distinct CDR3 sequences; only one count was recorded for about an eighth of them. The ten most abundant clones make up over 8% of the sample.

At least ten counts were recorded for this clonotype. Which antigen it targets is not known. No much larger clone is present one base from it, and per-base qualities are unavailable. Here the chain combines TRBV12-3 or TRBV12-4 and TRBJ2-5; no D segment can be confidently identified. The sequenced sample consisted of blood. The sequence derives from a woman in her twenties or thirties with Graves' ophthalmopathy. Donor details come from another sample of the same person, matched by shared clones. The sequence in DNA is TGTGCCAGCAGTCACCAGCTAGAAGAGACCCAGTACTTC. Its translation is CASSHQLEETQYF.